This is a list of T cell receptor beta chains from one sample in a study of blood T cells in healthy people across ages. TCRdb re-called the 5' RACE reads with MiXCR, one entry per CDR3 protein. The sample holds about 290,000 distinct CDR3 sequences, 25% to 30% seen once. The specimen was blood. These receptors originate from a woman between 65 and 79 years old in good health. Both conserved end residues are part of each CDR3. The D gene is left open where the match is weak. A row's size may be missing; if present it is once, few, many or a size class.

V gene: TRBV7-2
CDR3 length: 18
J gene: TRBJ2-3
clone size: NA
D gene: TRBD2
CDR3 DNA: TGTGCCAGCAGCTTCGGGACTAGCGGGAGGAGACGGGGAGATACGCAGTATTTT
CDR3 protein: CASSFGTSGRRRGDTQYF

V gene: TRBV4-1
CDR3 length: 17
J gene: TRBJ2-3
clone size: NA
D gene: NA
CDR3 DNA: TGCGCCAGCAGCCAAAGCACCGGGGGTGTTGGCACAGATACGCAGTATTTT
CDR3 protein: CASSQSTGGVGTDTQYF

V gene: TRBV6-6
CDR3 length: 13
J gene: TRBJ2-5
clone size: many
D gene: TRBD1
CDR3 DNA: TGTGCCAGCAGTTTGGACAGGGTAAAGACCCAGTACTTC
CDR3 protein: CASSLDRVKTQYF

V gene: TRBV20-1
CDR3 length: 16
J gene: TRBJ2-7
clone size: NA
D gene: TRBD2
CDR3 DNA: TGCAGTGCTGGGAGCGGGAGGGCACCCGGCTCCTACGAGCAGTACTTC
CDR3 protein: CSAGSGRAPGSYEQYF

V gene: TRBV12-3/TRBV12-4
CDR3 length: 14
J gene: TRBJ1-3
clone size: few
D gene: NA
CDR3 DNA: TGTGCCAGCAGTTTCGGCAGTCCGGGAAACACCATATATTTT
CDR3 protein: CASSFGSPGNTIYF

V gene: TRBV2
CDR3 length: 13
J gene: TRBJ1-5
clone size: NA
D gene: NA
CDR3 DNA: TGTGCCAGCGGGCGCAGGGTTGATCAGCCCCAGCATTTT
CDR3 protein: CASGRRVDQPQHF

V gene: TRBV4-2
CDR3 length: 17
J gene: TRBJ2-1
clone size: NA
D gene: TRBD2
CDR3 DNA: TGTGCCAGCAGCCAACTAGCGGGAGGGTTCTCCTACAATGAGCAGTTCTTC
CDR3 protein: CASSQLAGGFSYNEQFF

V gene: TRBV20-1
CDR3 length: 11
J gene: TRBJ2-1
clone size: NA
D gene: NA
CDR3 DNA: TGCAGTGCGCGACGGTCGAATGAGCAGTTCTTC
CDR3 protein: CSARRSNEQFF

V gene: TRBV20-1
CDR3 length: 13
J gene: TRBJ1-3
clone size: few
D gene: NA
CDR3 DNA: TGCAGTGCTAGAGTGGGCTCTGGAAACACCATATATTTT
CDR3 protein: CSARVGSGNTIYF

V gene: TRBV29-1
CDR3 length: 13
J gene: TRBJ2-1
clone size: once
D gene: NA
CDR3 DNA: TGCAGCGTTCAGTCAGGGGGGGGGAATGAGCAGTTCTTC
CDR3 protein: CSVQSGGGNEQFF

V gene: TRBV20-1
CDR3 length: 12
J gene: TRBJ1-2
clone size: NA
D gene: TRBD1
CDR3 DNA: TGCAGTGCTAGGCGACAGGGCCGGGGCTACACCTTC
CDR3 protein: CSARRQGRGYTF

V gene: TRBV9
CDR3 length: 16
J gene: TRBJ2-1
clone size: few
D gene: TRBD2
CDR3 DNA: TGTGCCAGCAGCGTATCTCGGACTAGCGGTTACAATGAGCAGTTCTTC
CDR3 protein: CASSVSRTSGYNEQFF

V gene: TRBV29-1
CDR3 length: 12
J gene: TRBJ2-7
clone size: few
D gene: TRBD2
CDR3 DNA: TGCAGCGTGGGGGGGGTAGGCACCGAGCAGTACTTC
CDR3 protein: CSVGGVGTEQYF

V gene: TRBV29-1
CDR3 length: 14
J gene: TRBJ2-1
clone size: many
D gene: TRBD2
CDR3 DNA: TGCAGCGTCATGGGACTAGCGGGTGGACTTGAGCAGTTCTTC
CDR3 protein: CSVMGLAGGLEQFF

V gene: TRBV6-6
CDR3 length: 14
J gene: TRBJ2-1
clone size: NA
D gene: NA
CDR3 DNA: TGTGCCAGCAGTTACGAGAGGGGGGACAATGAGCAGTTCTTC
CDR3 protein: CASSYERGDNEQFF

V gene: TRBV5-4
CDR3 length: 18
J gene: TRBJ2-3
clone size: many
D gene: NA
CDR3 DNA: TGTGCCAGCAGCTTGTACAAGTACCGTCTTATATTCACAGATACGCAGTATTTT
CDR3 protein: CASSLYKYRLIFTDTQYF

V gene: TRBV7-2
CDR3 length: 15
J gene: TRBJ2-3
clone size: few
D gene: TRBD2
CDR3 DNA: TGTGCCAGCAGCTCCCAATTGGGAGGGGCAGATACGCAGTATTTT
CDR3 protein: CASSSQLGGADTQYF

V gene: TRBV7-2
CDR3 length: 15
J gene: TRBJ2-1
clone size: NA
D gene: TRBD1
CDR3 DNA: TGTGCCAGCAGCTCGACAGGGTCCCCCTACAATGAGCAGTTCTTC
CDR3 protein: CASSSTGSPYNEQFF